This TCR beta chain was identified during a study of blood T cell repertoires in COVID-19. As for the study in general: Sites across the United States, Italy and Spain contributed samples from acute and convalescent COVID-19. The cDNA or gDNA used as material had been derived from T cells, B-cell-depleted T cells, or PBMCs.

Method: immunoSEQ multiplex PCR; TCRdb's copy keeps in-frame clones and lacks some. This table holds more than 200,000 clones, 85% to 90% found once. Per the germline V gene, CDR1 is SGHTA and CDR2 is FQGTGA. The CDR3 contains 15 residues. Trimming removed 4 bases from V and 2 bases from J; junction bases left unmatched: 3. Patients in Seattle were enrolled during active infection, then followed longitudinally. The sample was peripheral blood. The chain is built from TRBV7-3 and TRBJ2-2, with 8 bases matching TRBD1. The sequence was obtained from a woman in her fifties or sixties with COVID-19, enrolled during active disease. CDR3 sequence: CASSSTGVNTGELFF. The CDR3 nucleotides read TGTGCCAGCAGCTCGACAGGGGTCAACACCGGGGAGCTGTTTTTT.